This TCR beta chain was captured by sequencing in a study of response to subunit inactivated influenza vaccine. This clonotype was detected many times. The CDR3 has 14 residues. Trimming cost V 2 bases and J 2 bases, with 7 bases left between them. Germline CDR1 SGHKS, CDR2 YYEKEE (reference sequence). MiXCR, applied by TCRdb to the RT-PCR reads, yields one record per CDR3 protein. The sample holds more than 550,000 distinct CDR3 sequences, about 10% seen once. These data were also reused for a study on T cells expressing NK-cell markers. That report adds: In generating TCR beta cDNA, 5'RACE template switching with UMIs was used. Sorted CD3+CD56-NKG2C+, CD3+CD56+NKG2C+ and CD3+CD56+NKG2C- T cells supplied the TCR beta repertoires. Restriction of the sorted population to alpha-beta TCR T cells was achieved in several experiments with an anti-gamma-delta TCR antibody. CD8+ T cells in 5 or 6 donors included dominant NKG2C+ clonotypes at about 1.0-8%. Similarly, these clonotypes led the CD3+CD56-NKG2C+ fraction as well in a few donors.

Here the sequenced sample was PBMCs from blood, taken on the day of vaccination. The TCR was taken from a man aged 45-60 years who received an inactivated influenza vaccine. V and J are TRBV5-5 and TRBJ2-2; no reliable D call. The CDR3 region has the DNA TGTGCCAGCAGCTTTTTAGGCAACACCGGGGAGCTGTTTTTT. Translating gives CASSFLGNTGELFF. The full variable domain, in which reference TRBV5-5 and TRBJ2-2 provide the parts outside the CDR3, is DAGVTQSPTHLIKTRGQQVTLRCSPISGHKSVSWYQQVLGQGPQFIFQYYEKEERGRGNFPDRFSARQFPNYSSELNVNALLLGDSALYLCASSFLGNTGELFFGEGSRLTVL.